This TCR beta chain originates from a study of shared clonotypes between healthy human individuals (dated by TCRdb to 2020 to 2022). In terms of the full investigation: The cohort included a few men and two women between 18 and 49 years of age. For each donor, three plates each were used for CD4 naive and CD4 memory, two plates were used for CD8 naive, and one plate was used for CD8 memory. To estimate repertoire size and how much clonotype sharing occurs between individuals, the study deeply sequenced the blood TCR repertoires of about 5 healthy adults. Different laboratories and diverse techniques were used to prepare libraries and sequence TCR repertoires, to increase sequencing depth and limit assay-specific biases. Each donor's leukapheresis produced roughly between roughly 0.85 and 9.5 billion PBMCs.

Using the deep immunoSEQ assay, multiplex PCR amplified TCR CDR3 regions from genomic DNA. Extracted genomic DNA from each cell subset was distributed evenly across all wells of several immunoSEQ 96-well plates, and each plate was treated as a replicate. For sorted subsets, each replicate PCR was loaded with approximately 0.2 ug genomic DNA, equivalent to 25,000 to 30,000 T cell genomes. The purified libraries were quantified using a Qubit 3.0 fluorometer, sized with a Bioanalyzer 2100, and then quantified again using the KAPA Library Quantification kit. Every immunoSEQ 96-well plate was sequenced on a separate single-read 150-cycle Illumina NextSeq 550 flow cell. The source study handled its data this way. The immunoSEQ output contained only junctional sequences without quality scores, so filtering could not match that applied to full-length reads. Sequences were annotated with PyIR, a Python wrapper for IgBLAST v1.9, and V/J genes and CDR3 were assigned using IMGT germline references. Reads with weak V/J assignments (E-value above 1e-6), missing CDR3, stop codons, out-of-frame junctions, or ambiguous translated residues were removed. V3J clonotypes were defined as sequences sharing the same inferred V gene, J gene, and CDR3 amino acid sequence. The percentage overlap between two repertoires was calculated by dividing the number of shared unique clonotypes by the size of the smaller repertoire. Repertoire richness was assessed with RTK rarefaction, the Chao1 estimator, and Recon v2.1 estimates of unobserved clonotypes. Generation probabilities for all TCRbeta clonotypes obtained by the gDNA method from several donors were computed using OLGA. The source is immuneACCESS, and TCRdb retained only in-frame sequences with V and J called. Part of the clones is not carried over; for the studies checked, unresolved V genes explain less than half of this, and the remainder is unexplained. V, J and clone size were drawn from that table, and D and trimming were deduced from the DNA. This sample has roughly 1,600,000 clones in its table, and approximately 98.5% of those were observed once. Clones ranked in the top ten supply 0.36% of the sample.

Remarks on this clone: The target of this receptor is not known. Base qualities are not provided; no much larger clone lies one nucleotide away. This same CDR3 is encoded by further DNA sequences in the sample.

Overall results and qualifications from the work: Compared with non-shared clonotypes, clonotypes shared by all four sorted-subset donors had higher generation probabilities. Naive subsets generally had larger estimated clonotype richness than memory subsets. When several donors were compared, the shared fraction of clonotypes was 5% to 6.5% for naive CD4, 3.5% to 4% for naive CD8, more than 2% for memory CD4, and 0.3% to 0.5% for memory CD8. Incomplete sequencing was indicated by rarefaction of sorted-subset datasets, despite the large sequencing depth. Sampling was restricted to blood, and TCR repertoires in tissues likely differ from the TCR repertoires found in blood. Because the study included only a small number of donors, the genetic and exposure-history diversity represented was limited. Pairwise subsampling led to the expectation that sequencing depth would affect the degree of clonotype sharing among donors.

CDR1 is given as SGHRS and CDR2 as YFSETQ, both from the germline V gene. V and J lose 0 bases and 0 bases, and a span of 9 bases separates them. The CDR3 goes from the cysteine to the phenylalanine over 15 residues. Only the CDR3 region is kept as DNA, spanning 45 bases read in frame from base 1. Healthy HIV-negative adults with no recently reported acute infections or vaccinations were included as donors. Every donor was a Caucasian adult living in Nashville, Tennessee, USA. CD4+ T cells were enriched through magnetic negative selection, after which naive cells were positively selected on CD45RA and the remaining negative fraction served as the memory subset. Blood was collected by leukapheresis, and PBMCs were isolated by Ficoll-Histopaque density gradient centrifugation and then cryopreserved in liquid nitrogen vapor phase. Purity and quantity of every magnetically sorted T cell population were checked by analytical flow cytometry. Genomic DNA was isolated from each sorted fraction and quantified by UV absorbance on a Nanodrop 2000c.

The rearrangement combines TRBV5-1 with TRBJ2-5; the D gene assignment is ambiguous. This TCR was recovered from a young man in good health. Sequenced sample: naive CD4+ T cells sorted from blood. According to the study, the label for this sample's cell subset or site signals: CD45RA+ positively selected. The nucleotide sequence is TGCGCCAGCAGCTTGGCATTGGGGAACCAAGAGACCCAGTACTTC. Translated, this gives CASSLALGNQETQYF.